These 18 T cell receptor beta chains share one sample of origin, sequenced in a study of shared clonotypes between healthy human individuals. Assay used: immunoSEQ multiplex PCR; TCRdb lists only in-frame clones, some missing. The sample carries approximately 470,000 clones, about 72% recorded once. Sample: PBMCs. The receptors originated from a middle-aged woman in good health. Some clones in this sample may be carry-over from other donors' samples.

This clone turned up a few times. V usage is TRBV29-1 and J usage is TRBJ2-5; the D gene is possibly TRBD2 (6 bases). Trimming removed 3 bases from V and 5 bases from J, with 10 bases in between. Germline V gene lookup returns CDR1 SQVTM and CDR2 ANQGSEA. This CDR3 is built from 12 residues. The DNA for the CDR3 is TGCAGCGTTGAGGACCGGGAGGAGACCCAGTACTTC. It encodes CSVEDREETQYF.

The chain has TRBV7-9 and TRBJ2-5; 7 nucleotides match TRBD2. The V and J ends lost 4 bases and 2 bases, in that order; junction bases with no gene match: 1. This CDR3 contains 13 residues. The germline CDR1 and CDR2 sequences are SEHNR and FQNEAQ (reference sequence). CDR3: CASSSGLQETQYF. The CDR3 DNA follows: TGTGCCAGCAGCTCGGGACTACAAGAGACCCAGTACTTC.

V gene TRBV9 combines with J gene TRBJ2-1, with a possible D match to TRBD2 (6 bases). The germline gives CDR1 SGDLS, CDR2 YYNGEE. The CDR3 runs to 16 residues. V lost 0 bases, J lost 0 bases, and 10 bases lay in between. CDR3 protein: CASSVETSSSYNEQFF. CDR3 DNA sequence: TGTGCCAGCAGCGTAGAGACTAGTAGCTCCTACAATGAGCAGTTCTTC.

The genes are TRBV2 and TRBJ1-2; D call uncertain. This CDR3 is 12 amino acids long. Trimming shortened V by 4 bases and J by 5 bases, and 8 bases separated the two germline ends. From germline, CDR1 is SNHLY and CDR2 FYNNEI. This CDR3 is CASSGEYYGYTF. CDR3 nucleotides: TGTGCCAGCAGTGGGGAATATTATGGCTACACCTTC.

V usage is TRBV11-2 and J usage is TRBJ1-1; D is perhaps TRBD1 (6 bases). Germline CDR1 SGHAT, CDR2 FQNNGV. V was trimmed by 5 bases and J by 4 bases, leaving 17 bases between them. The CDR3 covers 15 residues. CDR3 sequence (DNA): TGTGCCAGCAGCCCCCCCCAGGGGATGGGCACTGAAGCTTTCTTT. This sequence encodes CASSPPQGMGTEAFF.

In its sample, this clone was seen many times. The chain employs TRBV2 and TRBJ1-2, with 8 bases lining up with TRBD1. The CDR3 is 13 residues long. CDR1 and CDR2 (germline): SNHLY, FYNNEI. V shed 9 bases and J 7 bases; nucleotides not matched to a gene: 10. The CDR3 spells CARTGTGSSGYTF. In DNA, the CDR3 is TGTGCCAGAACCGGGACAGGAAGTTCTGGCTACACCTTC.

V is TRBV5-4 and J is TRBJ2-2; 10 bases fit TRBD2. Losses at the gene ends were 4 bases for V and 9 bases for J; bases not matched to a gene: 18. Germline lookup yields CDR1 SGHNT and CDR2 YYREEE (reference sequence). The CDR3 sequence is 18 residues long. The CDR3 sequence: CASSQGTSASPRRRELFF. CDR3 coding DNA: TGTGCCAGCAGCCAGGGGACTAGCGCGAGTCCCAGACGCCGGGAGCTGTTTTTT.

The chain carries TRBV7-3 and TRBJ2-1, with 11 bases matching TRBD2. V dropped 5 bases and J dropped 6; count of bases not matched to a gene: 6. Germline CDR1 is SGHTA and CDR2 is FQGTGA. This CDR3 is 15 amino acids long. CDR3 sequence reads: CASSPRLAGTNEQFF. DNA for the CDR3: TGTGCCAGCAGCCCCCGACTAGCGGGGACCAATGAGCAGTTCTTC.

Comments on this clone: At the DNA level, this CDR3 is encoded by other sequences in the same sample as well. The V and J genes are TRBV23-1 and TRBJ1-5; D not certain. TRBV23-1 is placed among ORFs of uncertain function. The CDR3 has 11 residues. The ends were cut back, 2 bases at V and 6 bases at J, with 2 bases in the middle. CDR3 loop: CASSQSQPQHF. The CDR3 nucleotides read TGCGCCAGCAGTCAAAGTCAGCCCCAGCATTTT.

The rearrangement links TRBV6-1 to TRBJ2-3, with D perhaps matching TRBD1 (6 bases). Germline CDR1 MNHNS, CDR2 SASEGT. V gave up 1 base and J gave up 15 bases, with 14 bases separating them. This CDR3 contains 12 residues. The CDR3 region has the DNA TGTGCCAGCAGTGAAGAAGTCCGAGGGACATATTTT. Its translation is CASSEEVRGTYF.

The chain has TRBV28 and TRBJ2-7, with 7 bases identical to TRBD1. The CDR3 extends over 14 amino acids. Germline CDR1 reads MDHEN; CDR2 reads SYDVKM. The V segment lost 5 bases and the J segment 0 bases; nucleotides outside the gene matches: 4. This CDR3 is CASSARTGSYEQYF. CDR3 DNA sequence: TGTGCCAGCAGTGCCCGGACAGGCTCCTACGAGCAGTACTTC.

The V and J genes are TRBV27 and TRBJ2-1; the match to TRBD1 covers 12 bases. Germline V gives CDR1 MNHEY, CDR2 SMNVEV (reference sequence). The V and J ends lost 7 bases and 1 base, in that order; junction bases with no gene match: 11. CDR3 length: 18 amino acids. The CDR3 nucleotides are TGTGCCAGCAACCCGGGACAGGGGGCCTTAAGGTCCTACAATGAGCAGTTCTTC. Residues: CASNPGQGALRSYNEQFF.

The rearrangement links TRBV2 to TRBJ2-5, with D perhaps given as TRBD1 or TRBD2 (5 bases each). The J call may be incorrect, as the DNA end agrees better with TRBJ2-7. The CDR3 extends over 12 amino acids. The germline V gene encodes CDR1 SNHLY and CDR2 FYNNEI. The DNA for the CDR3 is TGTGCCAGCAGCCGGGGCCTGGGCGAGCAGTACTTC. Protein product: CASSRGLGEQYF.

The chain joins TRBV9 to TRBJ2-1; D not resolved. Per the germline V gene, CDR1 is SGDLS and CDR2 is YYNGEE. CDR3 length equals 16 residues. Trimming stripped 0 bases from V and 0 bases from J, with 10 bases between. CDR3 region: CASSVVGFSSYNEQFF. The CDR3 DNA sequence: TGTGCCAGCAGCGTAGTGGGTTTTAGCTCCTACAATGAGCAGTTCTTC.

CDR3 sequence (DNA): TGTGCCAGCAGCCAATTCGGGGGGCAACCCCAGCATTTT. Translating gives CASSQFGGQPQHF. The rearrangement links TRBV11-2 to TRBJ1-5; maybe TRBD1 (6 bases). V was clipped by 5 bases and J by 10 bases, with 15 bases between them. Germline CDR1 SGHAT, CDR2 FQNNGV. This CDR3 comprises 13 residues.

V and J are TRBV30 and TRBJ2-3, with TRBD1 as a possible D gene (6 bases). This CDR3 has 14 residues. Germline loops: CDR1 GTSNPN, CDR2 SVGIG (reference sequence). Trimming left V 1 base short and J 4 bases short, with 12 bases between. The DNA of the CDR3 is TGTGCCTGGAGTGGTCCAGGGGCCCCAGATACGCAGTATTTT. Translated, it gives CAWSGPGAPDTQYF.

The CDR3 nucleotides are TGTGCCAGCAGCTTAGTGCTAGCGGGAGACAACACAGATACGCAGTATTTT. It codes for CASSLVLAGDNTDTQYF. The rearrangement joins TRBV7-2 to TRBJ2-3; 10 nucleotides agree with TRBD2. Trimming cost V 1 base and J 2 bases; bases outside gene matches: 6. The CDR3 is 17 residues long. CDR1 is SGHTA and CDR2 is FQGNSA in the germline V gene. The full variable domain, in which reference TRBV7-2 and TRBJ2-3 provide the parts outside the CDR3, is GAGVSQSPSNKVTEKGKDVELRCDPISGHTALYWYRQSLGQGLEFLIYFQGNSAPDKSGLPSDRFSAERTGGSVSTLTIQRTQQEDSAVYLCASSLVLAGDNTDTQYFGPGTRLTVL.

J is TRBJ2-5 and V is TRBV5-4; either TRBD1 or TRBD2 may fit D (6 bases each). The CDR3 extends over 18 amino acids. Germline V gene lookup returns CDR1 SGHNT and CDR2 YYREEE (reference sequence). The V end was cut by 0 bases, the J end by 3 bases, with 21 bases between. The CDR3 reads CASSLGVRGIGGKETQYF. As DNA, the CDR3 is TGTGCCAGCAGCTTGGGAGTCCGGGGGATAGGGGGGAAAGAGACCCAGTACTTC.